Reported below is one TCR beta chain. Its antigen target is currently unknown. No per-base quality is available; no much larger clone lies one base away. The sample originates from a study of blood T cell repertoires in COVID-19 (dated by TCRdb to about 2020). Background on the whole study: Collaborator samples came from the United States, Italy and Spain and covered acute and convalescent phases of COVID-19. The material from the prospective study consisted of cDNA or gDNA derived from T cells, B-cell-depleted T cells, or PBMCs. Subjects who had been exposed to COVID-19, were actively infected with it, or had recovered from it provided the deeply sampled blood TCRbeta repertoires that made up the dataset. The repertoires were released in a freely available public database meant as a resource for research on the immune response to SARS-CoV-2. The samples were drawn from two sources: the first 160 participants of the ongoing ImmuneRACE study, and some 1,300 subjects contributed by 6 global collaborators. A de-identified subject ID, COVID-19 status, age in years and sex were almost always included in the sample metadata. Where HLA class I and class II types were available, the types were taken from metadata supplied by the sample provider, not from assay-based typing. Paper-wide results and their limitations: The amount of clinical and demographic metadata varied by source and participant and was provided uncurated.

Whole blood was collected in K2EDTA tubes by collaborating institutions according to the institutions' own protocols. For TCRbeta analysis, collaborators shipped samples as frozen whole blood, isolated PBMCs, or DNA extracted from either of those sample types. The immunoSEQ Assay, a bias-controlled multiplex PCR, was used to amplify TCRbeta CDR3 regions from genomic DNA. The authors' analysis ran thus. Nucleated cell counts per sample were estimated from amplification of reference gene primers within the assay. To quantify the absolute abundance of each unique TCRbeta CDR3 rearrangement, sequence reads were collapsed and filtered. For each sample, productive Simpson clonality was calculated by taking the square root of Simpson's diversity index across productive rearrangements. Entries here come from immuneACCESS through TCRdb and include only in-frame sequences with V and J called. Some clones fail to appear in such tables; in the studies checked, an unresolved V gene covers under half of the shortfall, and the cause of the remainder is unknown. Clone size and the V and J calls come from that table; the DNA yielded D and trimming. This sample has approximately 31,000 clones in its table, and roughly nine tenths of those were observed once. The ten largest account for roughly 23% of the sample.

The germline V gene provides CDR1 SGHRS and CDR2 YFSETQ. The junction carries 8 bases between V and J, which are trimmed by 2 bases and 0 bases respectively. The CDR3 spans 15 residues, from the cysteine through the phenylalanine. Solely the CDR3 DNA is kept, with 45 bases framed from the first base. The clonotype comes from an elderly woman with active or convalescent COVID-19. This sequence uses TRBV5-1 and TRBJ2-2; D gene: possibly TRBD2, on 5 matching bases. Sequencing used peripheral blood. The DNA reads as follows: TGCGCCAGCAGCTTAAGTAGCGCGAACACCGGGGAGCTGTTTTTT. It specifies CASSLSSANTGELFF.